The 7 T cell receptor beta chains given below trace back to one sample, sequenced in a study of prognosis after radiotherapy for stage I lung cancer (dated by TCRdb to the early 2020s). Sequencing was carried out with an Illumina HiSeq 3000. Two rounds of multiplex PCR were performed to amplify the TCR beta CDR3 region from genomic DNA. The first PCR round used primers specific to each TRBV and TRBJ gene, and the primer sequences were filed in Chinese patent CN105087789A. The raw public data were reprocessed by TCRdb itself: fastp quality trimming at Q25, MiXCR clonotype calling, in-frame beta chains only. CDR3 protein duplicates are merged, each entry listing the most common genes and DNA. The sample table shows some 56,000 distinct CDR3 sequences, and 26% are seen once. Clones ranked in the top ten supply around 6.8% of the sample. Sequences were derived from PBMCs, sampled before or after stereotactic body radiation therapy (not recorded which). These receptors all stem from a donor aged 50 or older with non-small cell lung cancer.

This clonotype was seen many times. The chain is built from TRBV2 and TRBJ2-1; TRBD1 matches at 9 bases. The CDR3 spans 16 residues. Germline assignment: CDR1 SNHLY and CDR2 FYNNEI. Trimming removed 7 bases from V and 7 bases from J; junction bases left unmatched: 14. The CDR3 is CASTEGWDREGNEQFF. The CDR3 nucleotides are TGTGCCAGCACCGAAGGGTGGGACAGGGAGGGGAATGAGCAGTTCTTC.

This clonotype has a count of ten or more. CDR3 residues: CASSQVPNTEAFF. The CDR3 DNA reads TGTGCCAGCAGCCAAGTACCGAACACTGAAGCTTTCTTT. V usage is TRBV3-1 and J usage is TRBJ1-1; D not resolved. V lost 1 base and J lost 1, with 4 bases in between. The CDR3 covers 13 residues. Germline assignment: CDR1 LGHDT and CDR2 YNNKEL (reference sequence).

Ten or more counts support this clonotype. V gene TRBV7-2 combines with J gene TRBJ1-6; 9 bases fit TRBD1. The CDR3 loop spans 15 amino acids. Germline V gene lookup returns CDR1 SGHTA and CDR2 FQGNSA. The ends lost 5 bases at V and 8 bases at J; junction bases unmatched: 7. Written as DNA, the CDR3 is TGTGCCAGCAGCACGACAGGGGGGGTGGATTCACCCCTCCACTTT. Translating gives CASSTTGGVDSPLHF.

This clonotype was counted at least ten times. V and J are TRBV6-1 and TRBJ2-7; possibly TRBD1 for D (5 bases). Germline V gene data show CDR1 as MNHNS and CDR2 as SASEGT. V lost 1 base to trimming and J lost 2 bases, with 12 bases between them. This CDR3 spans 15 amino acids. The CDR3 spells CASSEGAGHTYEQYF. CDR3 DNA sequence: TGTGCCAGCAGTGAAGGGGCTGGACATACCTACGAGCAGTACTTC.

This clonotype was counted many times. The V gene is TRBV19, the J gene TRBJ1-2, with 7 positions matching TRBD1. With V trimmed by 5 bases and J by 2 bases, 2 bases remained unmatched. In germline, CDR1 is LNHDA, CDR2 SQIVND (reference sequence). The CDR3 has 13 amino acids. CDR3 coding DNA: TGTGCCAGTAGTTTGGGACAGAACTATGGCTACACCTTC. As protein: CASSLGQNYGYTF.

On this clonotype: A clone one base away is much larger, so this may be a read error. The rearrangement uses TRBV20-1 and TRBJ1-4; 7 nucleotides line up with TRBD1. From germline, CDR1 is DFQATT and CDR2 SNEGSKA (reference sequence). The CDR3 runs to 12 residues. The CDR3 protein is CSAGQGGEKLYF. CDR3 coding DNA: TGCAGTGCTGGGCAGGGGGGAGAAAAACTGTATTTT.

In this sample, this clonotype turned up many times. The rearrangement uses TRBV20-1 and TRBJ2-3; D gene uncertain. Trimming took off 5 bases at V and 6 bases at J, with 9 bases between the two ends. CDR1 is DFQATT and CDR2 is SNEGSKA in the germline V gene (reference sequence). This CDR3 has 11 amino acids. This CDR3 reads CSAERRDTQYF. CDR3 nucleotide sequence: TGCAGTGCTGAACGGCGGGATACGCAGTATTTT.